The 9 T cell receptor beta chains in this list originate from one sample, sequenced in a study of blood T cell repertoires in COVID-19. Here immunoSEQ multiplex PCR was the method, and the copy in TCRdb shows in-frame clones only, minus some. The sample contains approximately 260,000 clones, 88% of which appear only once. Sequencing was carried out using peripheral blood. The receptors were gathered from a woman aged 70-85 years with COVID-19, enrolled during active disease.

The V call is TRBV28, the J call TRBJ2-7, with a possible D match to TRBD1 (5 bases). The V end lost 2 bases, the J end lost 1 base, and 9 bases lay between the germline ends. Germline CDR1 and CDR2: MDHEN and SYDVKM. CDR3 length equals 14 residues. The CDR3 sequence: CASSLPTVSYEQYF. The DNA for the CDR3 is TGTGCCAGCAGTTTACCGACAGTTTCCTACGAGCAGTACTTC.

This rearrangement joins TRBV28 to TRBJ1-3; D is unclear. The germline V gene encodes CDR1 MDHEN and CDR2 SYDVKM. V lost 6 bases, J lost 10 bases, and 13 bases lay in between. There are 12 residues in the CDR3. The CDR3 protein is CASSPLMRTIYF. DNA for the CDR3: TGTGCCAGCAGCCCCTTAATGAGGACCATATATTTT.

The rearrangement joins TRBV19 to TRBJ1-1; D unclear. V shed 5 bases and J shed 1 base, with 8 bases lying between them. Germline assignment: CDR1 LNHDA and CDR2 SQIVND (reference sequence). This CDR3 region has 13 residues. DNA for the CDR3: TGTGCCAGTAGTCCGGGATGGAACACTGAAGCTTTCTTT. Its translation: CASSPGWNTEAFF. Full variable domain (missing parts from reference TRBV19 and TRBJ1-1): DGGITQSPKYLFRKEGQNVTLSCEQNLNHDAMYWYRQDPGQGLRLIYYSQIVNDFQKGDIAEGYSVSREKKESFPLTVTSAQKNPTAFYLCASSPGWNTEAFFGQGTRLTVV.

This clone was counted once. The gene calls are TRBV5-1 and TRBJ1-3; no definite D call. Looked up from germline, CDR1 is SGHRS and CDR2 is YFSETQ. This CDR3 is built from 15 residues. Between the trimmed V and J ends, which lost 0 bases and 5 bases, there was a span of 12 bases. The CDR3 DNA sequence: TGCGCCAGCAGCTTGGAACCTGGCAATCGAAACACCATATATTTT. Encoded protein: CASSLEPGNRNTIYF.

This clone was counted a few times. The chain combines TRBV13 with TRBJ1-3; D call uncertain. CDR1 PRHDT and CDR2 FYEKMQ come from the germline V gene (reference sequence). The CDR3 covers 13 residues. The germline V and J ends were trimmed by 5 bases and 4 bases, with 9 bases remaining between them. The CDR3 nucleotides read TGTGCCAGCAGCCCAGTGGGCGGAAACACCATATATTTT. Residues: CASSPVGGNTIYF.

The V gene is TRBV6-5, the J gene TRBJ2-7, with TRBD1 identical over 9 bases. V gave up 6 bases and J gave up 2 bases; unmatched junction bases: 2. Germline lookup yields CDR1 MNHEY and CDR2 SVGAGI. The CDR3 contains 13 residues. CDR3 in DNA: TGTGCCAGCAGACACAGGGGGCCCTACGAGCAGTACTTC. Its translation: CASRHRGPYEQYF.

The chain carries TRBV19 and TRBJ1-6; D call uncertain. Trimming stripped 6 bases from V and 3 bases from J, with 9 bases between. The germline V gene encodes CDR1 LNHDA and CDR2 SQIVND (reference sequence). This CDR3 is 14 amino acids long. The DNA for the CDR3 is TGTGCCAGTAGCCTGGAGATCTATAATTCACCCCTCCACTTT. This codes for CASSLEIYNSPLHF.

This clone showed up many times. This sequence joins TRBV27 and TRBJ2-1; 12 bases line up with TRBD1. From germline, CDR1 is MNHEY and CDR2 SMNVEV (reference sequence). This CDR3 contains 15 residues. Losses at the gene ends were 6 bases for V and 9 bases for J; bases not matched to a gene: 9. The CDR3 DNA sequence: TGTGCCAGCAGCACCAGGGACAGGGGGCGAAGTGAGCAGTTCTTC. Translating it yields CASSTRDRGRSEQFF.

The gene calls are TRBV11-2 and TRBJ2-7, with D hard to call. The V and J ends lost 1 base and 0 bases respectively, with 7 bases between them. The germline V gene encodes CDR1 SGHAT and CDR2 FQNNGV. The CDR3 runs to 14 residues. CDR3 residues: CASSLVVSSYEQYF. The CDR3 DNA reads TGTGCCAGCAGCTTAGTGGTCAGCTCCTACGAGCAGTACTTC. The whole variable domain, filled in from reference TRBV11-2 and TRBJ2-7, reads EAGVAQSPRYKIIEKRQSVAFWCNPISGHATLYWYQQILGQGPKLLIQFQNNGVVDDSQLPKDRFSAERLKGVDSTLKIQPAKLEDSAVYLCASSLVVSSYEQYFGPGTRLTVT.